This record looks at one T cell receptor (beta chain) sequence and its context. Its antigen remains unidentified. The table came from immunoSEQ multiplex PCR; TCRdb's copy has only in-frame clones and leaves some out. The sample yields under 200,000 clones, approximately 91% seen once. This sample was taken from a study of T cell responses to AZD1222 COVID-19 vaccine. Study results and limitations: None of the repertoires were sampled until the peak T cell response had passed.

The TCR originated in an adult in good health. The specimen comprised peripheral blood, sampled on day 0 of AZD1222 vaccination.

CDR3 residues: CASSQDFGTGNYGYTF. The DNA for the CDR3 is TGCGCCAGCAGCCAAGATTTTGGGACAGGGAACTATGGCTACACCTTC. The chain uses TRBV4-3 and TRBJ1-2, with 9 nucleotides matching TRBD1. Germline assignment: CDR1 LGHNA and CDR2 YSLEER. Trimming removed 0 bases from V and 2 bases from J; junction bases left unmatched: 4. The CDR3 consists of 16 residues.